Listed here are 20 T cell receptor beta chains from one sample, sequenced in a study of spatial heterogeneity in lung cancer. TCRdb re-derived calls from the 5' RACE reads in MiXCR, one entry per CDR3 protein. Altogether over 50,000 distinct CDR3 sequences are present, approximately 6% being singletons, with the ten largest covering roughly 15%. Regarding time point: sample taken at primary tumor resection. This specimen consisted of PBMCs, obtained at surgery. Source of these receptors: a female donor with early-stage non-small cell lung cancer.

This clonotype was counted at least ten times. The gene calls are TRBV7-9 and TRBJ1-6, with D possibly TRBD1 on 6 matching bases. The CDR3 sequence is 13 residues long. The V gene's germline CDR1 is SEHNR and CDR2 FQNEAQ (reference sequence). V was pared by 5 bases and J by 14 bases, with 16 bases between. The CDR3 sequence is CASSRDTRMALHF. DNA for the CDR3: TGTGCCAGCAGCCGGGACACGAGAATGGCCCTCCACTTT. The full variable domain, completed using reference TRBV7-9 and TRBJ1-6, is DTGVSQNPRHKITKRGQNVTFRCDPISEHNRLYWYRQTLGQGPEFLTYFQNEAQLEKSRLLSDRFSAERPKGSFSTLEIQRTEQGDSAMYLCASSRDTRMALHFGNGTRLTVT.

J is TRBJ2-7 and V is TRBV29-1; D might be TRBD2 (6 bases). Trimming removed 7 bases from V and 3 bases from J, with 13 bases in between. Germline CDR1 reads SQVTM; CDR2 reads ANQGSEA. The CDR3 has 12 residues. CDR3 region: CSAGTHLYEQYF. The CDR3 DNA follows: TGCAGCGCTGGGACTCATCTCTACGAGCAGTACTTC.

The table lists this clonotype with a few counts. The V gene is TRBV7-9, the J gene TRBJ2-2, with a weak D call TRBD1 (6 bases). V shed 5 bases and J shed 3 bases, with 16 bases lying between them. Germline assignment: CDR1 SEHNR and CDR2 FQNEAQ (reference sequence). The CDR3 spans 16 residues. The CDR3 nucleotides are TGTGCCAGCAGCCCGAGACAGGTTACCTACACCGGGGAGCTGTTTTTT. Translated, it gives CASSPRQVTYTGELFF.

The J gene is TRBJ2-2, the V gene TRBV20-1, with D uncertain. V was pared by 6 bases and J by 4 bases, with 12 bases between. The CDR3 is 13 amino acids. Germline V gives CDR1 DFQATT, CDR2 SNEGSKA (reference sequence). In DNA, the CDR3 is TGCAGTGCCAAGGCGGCGGCCACCGGGGAGCTGTTTTTT. This codes for CSAKAAATGELFF.

This clonotype has just a few counts. This chain joins TRBV3-1 and TRBJ1-6; D unresolved. CDR3 length: 14 residues. Per germline, CDR1 LGHDT and CDR2 YNNKEL (reference sequence). The ends were cut back, 4 bases at V and 6 bases at J, with 10 bases in the middle. In DNA, the CDR3 is TGTGCCAGCAGCCGTGGCGGCTCTAATTCACCCCTCCACTTT. As protein: CASSRGGSNSPLHF.

The J gene is TRBJ1-2, the V gene TRBV20-1; 7 bases agree with TRBD1. Germline trimming cut 5 bases from V and 1 base from J; bases unmatched to any gene: 13. Germline V lookup: CDR1 DFQATT, CDR2 SNEGSKA (reference sequence). There are 16 residues in the CDR3. The CDR3: CSARSIGSGGNYGYTF. The CDR3 bases are TGCAGTGCTCGAAGCATAGGGTCAGGGGGTAACTATGGCTACACCTTC.

In this sample, this clonotype turned up many times. The V call is TRBV12-3 or TRBV12-4, the J call TRBJ1-1; D is unclear. The CDR3 extends over 12 amino acids. The V end lost 3 bases, the J end lost 13 bases, and 15 bases lay between the germline ends. This CDR3 is CASSFLQDSGFF. The CDR3 nucleotides read TGTGCCAGCAGTTTCCTGCAAGATTCAGGTTTCTTT.

There are many counts of this clonotype. V is TRBV20-1 and J is TRBJ2-3; D perhaps matches TRBD2 (7 bases). V gave up 5 bases and J gave up 6 bases, with 12 bases separating them. The CDR3 runs 12 residues. CDR1 and CDR2 (germline): DFQATT, SNEGSKA (reference sequence). In nucleotides, the CDR3 is TGCAGTGCTCTCAGGGGAGGGGATACGCAGTATTTT. Translating gives CSALRGGDTQYF.

The V and J genes are TRBV7-9 and TRBJ2-1, with D possibly TRBD2 on 6 matching bases. The germline V gene encodes CDR1 SEHNR and CDR2 FQNEAQ (reference sequence). Deletions cut 4 bases from V and 0 bases from J, with 10 bases between. The CDR3 runs 15 residues. The CDR3, as DNA: TGTGCCAGCAGCTCGTTGACTAGCTCCTACAATGAGCAGTTCTTC. This sequence encodes CASSSLTSSYNEQFF.

This clonotype was found many times. The genes are TRBV2 and TRBJ1-1; 10 nucleotides line up with TRBD1. V was pared by 5 bases and J by 2 bases, with 8 bases of the junction left unmatched. Germline loops: CDR1 SNHLY, CDR2 FYNNEI. This CDR3 has 16 amino acids. The CDR3 here is CASSPGQGRINTEAFF. The CDR3 DNA is TGTGCCAGCAGTCCGGGACAGGGGAGAATAAACACTGAAGCTTTCTTT.

The chain recombines TRBV5-1 with TRBJ1-1; D not certain. Trimming cost V 0 bases and J 3 bases, with 9 bases left between them. The CDR3 sequence is 14 residues long. In germline, CDR1 is SGHRS, CDR2 YFSETQ. The CDR3 spells CASSLAGRDTEAFF. The CDR3 bases are TGCGCCAGCAGCTTGGCCGGGAGGGACACTGAAGCTTTCTTT. Variable domain in full (rest from reference TRBV5-1 and TRBJ1-1): KAGVTQTPRYLIKTRGQQVTLSCSPISGHRSVSWYQQTPGQGLQFLFEYFSETQRNKGNFPGRFSGRQFSNSRSEMNVSTLELGDSALYLCASSLAGRDTEAFFGQGTRLTVV.

In its sample, this clonotype was seen many times. The chain employs TRBV28 and TRBJ2-7; no clear D. CDR3 length: 12 amino acids. CDR1 MDHEN and CDR2 SYDVKM come from the germline V gene. The CDR3 DNA reads TGTGCCAGCACCTCATCCTCCGACGAGCAGTACGTC. Amino acid sequence: CASTSSSDEQYV.

The sample holds many counts of this clonotype. V and J are TRBV18 and TRBJ1-1; TRBD1 agrees at 7 bases. Germline loops: CDR1 KGHSH, CDR2 LQKENI. There are 18 residues in the CDR3. V trimming: 2 bases; J trimming: 0 bases; junction bases outside the gene matches: 12. The CDR3 DNA is TGTGCCAGCTCACCAACGATTCCGGGACAGAGTATGAACACTGAAGCTTTCTTT. Translating it yields CASSPTIPGQSMNTEAFF.

In this sample, this clonotype turned up many times. This sequence joins TRBV7-2 and TRBJ2-1; D uncertain. Trimming stripped 5 bases from V and 7 bases from J, with 21 bases between. CDR1 SGHTA and CDR2 FQGNSA come from the germline V gene. CDR3 length: 16 amino acids. CDR3 loop: CASSPFPRTIVNEQFF. The CDR3, as DNA: TGTGCCAGCAGCCCATTCCCCAGGACCATCGTGAATGAGCAGTTCTTC.

This clonotype was seen at least ten times. Here the CDR3 reads CASSASGTKETQYF. CDR3 sequence (DNA): TGTGCCAGCAGCGCGTCGGGGACTAAAGAGACCCAGTACTTC. This chain uses TRBV7-3 with TRBJ2-5; 7 nucleotides line up with TRBD2. The junction had 6 bases not matched to a gene; V was cut back by 5 bases and J by 3 bases. The CDR3 sequence is 14 residues long. The germline V gene encodes CDR1 SGHTA and CDR2 FQGTGA.

There are many counts of this clonotype. The chain is built from TRBV4-1 and TRBJ1-2; 9 nucleotides line up with TRBD1. V lost 1 base to trimming and J lost 4 bases; unmatched junction nucleotides: 4. Germline values: CDR1 MGHRA, CDR2 YSYEKL. The CDR3 consists of 15 residues. DNA of the CDR3: TGCGCCAGCAGCCAAGGGACAGGGGCTGTCTATGGCTACACCTTC. It codes for CASSQGTGAVYGYTF.

This clonotype appeared many times. The chain joins TRBV5-1 to TRBJ1-3; TRBD1 might be the D (5 bases). The CDR3 spans 14 residues. Germline V gene sequence: CDR1 SGHRS, CDR2 YFSETQ. Trimming left V 0 bases short and J 6 bases short, with 10 bases between. CDR3 residues: CASSLGGSANTIYF. The CDR3 DNA is TGCGCCAGCAGCTTGGGGGGGAGCGCAAACACCATATATTTT. The full variable domain, with the rest looked up from reference TRBV5-1 and TRBJ1-3, is KAGVTQTPRYLIKTRGQQVTLSCSPISGHRSVSWYQQTPGQGLQFLFEYFSETQRNKGNFPGRFSGRQFSNSRSEMNVSTLELGDSALYLCASSLGGSANTIYFGEGSWLTVV.

Many counts were recorded for this clonotype. V usage is TRBV9 and J usage is TRBJ2-3, with D maybe TRBD2 (6 bases). The V end was cut by 0 bases, the J end by 3 bases, with 8 bases between. Germline V gene data show CDR1 as SGDLS and CDR2 as YYNGEE. The length of the CDR3 is 14 residues. Here the CDR3 DNA reads TGTGCCAGCAGCGTAGTTAGCGGAACAGATACGCAGTATTTT. It yields the protein CASSVVSGTDTQYF.

This clonotype was seen at least ten times. The chain uses TRBV10-3 and TRBJ2-2; no firm D call. The germline V gene encodes CDR1 ENHRY and CDR2 SYGVKD. V was shortened by 4 bases and J by 1 base, with 10 bases between the two germline ends. The CDR3 extends over 15 amino acids. The chain's CDR3 is CAISGGPLNTGELFF. In nucleotides, the CDR3 is TGTGCCATCAGTGGTGGCCCTTTGAACACCGGGGAGCTGTTTTTT.

This clonotype appeared many times. The V call is TRBV6-1, the J call TRBJ2-7; D gene unclear. Trimming removed 5 bases from V and 3 bases from J, with 8 bases in between. CDR1 MNHNS and CDR2 SASEGT come from the germline V gene. The CDR3 length is 12 residues. Here the CDR3 DNA reads TGTGCCAGCAGTTACGCCATCTACGAGCAGTACGTC. Encoded protein: CASSYAIYEQYV.